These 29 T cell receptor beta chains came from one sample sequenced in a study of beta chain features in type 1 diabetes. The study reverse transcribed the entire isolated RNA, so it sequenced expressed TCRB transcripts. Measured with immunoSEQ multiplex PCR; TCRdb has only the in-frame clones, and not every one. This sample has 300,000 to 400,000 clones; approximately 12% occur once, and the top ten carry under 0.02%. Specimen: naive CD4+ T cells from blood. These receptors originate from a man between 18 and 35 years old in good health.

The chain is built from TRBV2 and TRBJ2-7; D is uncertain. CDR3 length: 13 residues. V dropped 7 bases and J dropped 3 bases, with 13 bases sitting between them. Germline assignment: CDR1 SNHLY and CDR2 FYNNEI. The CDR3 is CASMAVFNYEQYF. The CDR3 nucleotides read TGTGCCAGCATGGCGGTCTTTAACTACGAGCAGTACTTC.

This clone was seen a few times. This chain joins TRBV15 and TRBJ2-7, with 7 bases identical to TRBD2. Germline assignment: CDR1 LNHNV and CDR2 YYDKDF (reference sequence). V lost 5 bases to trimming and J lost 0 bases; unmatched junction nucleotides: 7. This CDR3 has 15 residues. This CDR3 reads CATSGREVSSYEQYF. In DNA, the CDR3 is TGTGCCACCAGCGGGAGGGAGGTCAGCTCCTACGAGCAGTACTTC.

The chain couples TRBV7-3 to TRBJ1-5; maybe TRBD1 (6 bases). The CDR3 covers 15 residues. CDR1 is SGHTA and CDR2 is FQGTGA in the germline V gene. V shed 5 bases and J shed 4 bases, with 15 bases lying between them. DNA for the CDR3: TGTGCCAGCAGCCCCTCCGGGACACAAAATCAGCCCCAGCATTTT. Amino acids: CASSPSGTQNQPQHF.

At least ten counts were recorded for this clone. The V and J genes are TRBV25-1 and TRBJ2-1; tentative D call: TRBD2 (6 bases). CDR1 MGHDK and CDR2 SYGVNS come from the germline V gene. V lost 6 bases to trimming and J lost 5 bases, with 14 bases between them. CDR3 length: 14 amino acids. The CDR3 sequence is CASSQSGLHNEQFF. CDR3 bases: TGTGCCAGCAGCCAATCAGGACTACACAATGAGCAGTTCTTC.

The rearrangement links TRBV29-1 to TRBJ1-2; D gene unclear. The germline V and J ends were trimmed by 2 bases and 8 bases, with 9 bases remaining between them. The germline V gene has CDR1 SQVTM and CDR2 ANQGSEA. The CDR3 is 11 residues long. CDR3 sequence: CSVELGYGYTF. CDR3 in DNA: TGCAGCGTTGAACTGGGCTACGGCTACACCTTC.

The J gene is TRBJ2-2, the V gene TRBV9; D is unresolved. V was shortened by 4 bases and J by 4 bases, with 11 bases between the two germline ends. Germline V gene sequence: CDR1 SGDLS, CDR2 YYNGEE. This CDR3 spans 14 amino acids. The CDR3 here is CASSPPLSTGELFF. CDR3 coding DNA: TGTGCCAGCAGCCCCCCCTTATCCACCGGGGAGCTGTTTTTT.

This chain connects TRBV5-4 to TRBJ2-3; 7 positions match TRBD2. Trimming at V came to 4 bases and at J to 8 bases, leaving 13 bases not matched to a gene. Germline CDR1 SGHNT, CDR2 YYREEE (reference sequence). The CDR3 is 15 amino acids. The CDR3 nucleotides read TGTGCCAGCAGCGATATAGTGAGCGGGACGGCTACGCAGTATTTT. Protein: CASSDIVSGTATQYF.

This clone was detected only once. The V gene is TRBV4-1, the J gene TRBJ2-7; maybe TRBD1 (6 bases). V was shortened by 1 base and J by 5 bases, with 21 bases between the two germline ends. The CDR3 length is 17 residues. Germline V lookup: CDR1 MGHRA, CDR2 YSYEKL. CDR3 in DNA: TGCGCCAGCAGCCAAGTCCCGGATATCAGGGGTGCCCACGAGCAGTACTTC. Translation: CASSQVPDIRGAHEQYF.

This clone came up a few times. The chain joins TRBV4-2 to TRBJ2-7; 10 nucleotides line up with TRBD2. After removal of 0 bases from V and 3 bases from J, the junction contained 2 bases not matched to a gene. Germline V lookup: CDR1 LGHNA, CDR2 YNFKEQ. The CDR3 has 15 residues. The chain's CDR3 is CASSQEASGSYEQYF. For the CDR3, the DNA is TGTGCCAGCAGCCAAGAAGCTAGCGGGAGCTACGAGCAGTACTTC.

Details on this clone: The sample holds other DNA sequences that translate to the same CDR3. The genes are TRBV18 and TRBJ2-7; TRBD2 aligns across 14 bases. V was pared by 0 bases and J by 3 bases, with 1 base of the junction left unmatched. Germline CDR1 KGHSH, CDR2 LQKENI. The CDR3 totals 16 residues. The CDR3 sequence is CASSPPGLAGVYEQYF. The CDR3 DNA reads TGTGCCAGCTCACCACCGGGACTAGCGGGAGTCTACGAGCAGTACTTC. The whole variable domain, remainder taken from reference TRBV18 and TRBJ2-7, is NAGVMQNPRHLVRRRGQEARLRCSPMKGHSHVYWYRQLPEEGLKFMVYLQKENIIDESGMPKERFSAEFPKEGPSILRIQQVVRGDSAAYFCASSPPGLAGVYEQYFGPGTRLTVT.

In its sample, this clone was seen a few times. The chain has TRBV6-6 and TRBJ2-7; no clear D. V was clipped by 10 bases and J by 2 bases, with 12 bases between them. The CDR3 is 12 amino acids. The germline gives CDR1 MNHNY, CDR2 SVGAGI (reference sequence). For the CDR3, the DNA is TGTGCCACCGCGGTTGGAACCTACGAGCAGTACTTC. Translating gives CATAVGTYEQYF.

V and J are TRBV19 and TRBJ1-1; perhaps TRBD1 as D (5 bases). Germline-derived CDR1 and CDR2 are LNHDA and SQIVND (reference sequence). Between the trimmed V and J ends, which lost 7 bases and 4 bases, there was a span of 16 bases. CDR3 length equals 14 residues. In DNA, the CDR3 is TGTGCCAGTACCCCTCTCAGGGAAAGCACTGAAGCTTTCTTT. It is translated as CASTPLRESTEAFF.

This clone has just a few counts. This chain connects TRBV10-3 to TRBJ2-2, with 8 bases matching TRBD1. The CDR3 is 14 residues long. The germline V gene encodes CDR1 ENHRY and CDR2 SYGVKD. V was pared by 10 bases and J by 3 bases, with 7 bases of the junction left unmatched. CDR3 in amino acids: CATWTGTDTGELFF. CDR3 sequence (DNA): TGTGCCACCTGGACAGGGACGGACACCGGGGAGCTGTTTTTT.

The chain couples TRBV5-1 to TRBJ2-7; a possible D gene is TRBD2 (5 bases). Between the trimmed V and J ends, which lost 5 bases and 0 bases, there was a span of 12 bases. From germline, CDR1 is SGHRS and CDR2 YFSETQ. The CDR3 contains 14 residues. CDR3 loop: CASSSEARSYEQYF. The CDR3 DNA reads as TGCGCCAGCAGTTCGGAGGCCCGCTCCTACGAGCAGTACTTC. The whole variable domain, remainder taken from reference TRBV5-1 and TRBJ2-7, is KAGVTQTPRYLIKTRGQQVTLSCSPISGHRSVSWYQQTPGQGLQFLFEYFSETQRNKGNFPGRFSGRQFSNSRSEMNVSTLELGDSALYLCASSSEARSYEQYFGPGTRLTVT.

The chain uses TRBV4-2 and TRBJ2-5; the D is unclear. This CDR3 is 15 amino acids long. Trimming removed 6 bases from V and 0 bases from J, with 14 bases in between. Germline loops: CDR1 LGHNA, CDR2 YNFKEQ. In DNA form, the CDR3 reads TGTGCCAGCAGTACGGCGGATCAGTACCAAGAGACCCAGTACTTC. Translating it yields CASSTADQYQETQYF.

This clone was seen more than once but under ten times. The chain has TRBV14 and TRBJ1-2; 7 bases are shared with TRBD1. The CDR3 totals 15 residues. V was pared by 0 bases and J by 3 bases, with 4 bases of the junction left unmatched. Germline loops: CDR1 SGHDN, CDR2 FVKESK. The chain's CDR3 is CASSQDRTGDYGYTF. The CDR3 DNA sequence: TGTGCCAGCAGCCAAGATCGAACAGGGGACTATGGCTACACCTTC.

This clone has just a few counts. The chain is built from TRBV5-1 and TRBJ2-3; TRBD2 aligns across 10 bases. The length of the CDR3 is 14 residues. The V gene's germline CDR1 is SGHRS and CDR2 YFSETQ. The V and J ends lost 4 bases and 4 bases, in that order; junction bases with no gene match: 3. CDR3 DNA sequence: TGCGCCAGCAGCCTAGCGGGGGACCCAGATACGCAGTATTTT. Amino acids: CASSLAGDPDTQYF.

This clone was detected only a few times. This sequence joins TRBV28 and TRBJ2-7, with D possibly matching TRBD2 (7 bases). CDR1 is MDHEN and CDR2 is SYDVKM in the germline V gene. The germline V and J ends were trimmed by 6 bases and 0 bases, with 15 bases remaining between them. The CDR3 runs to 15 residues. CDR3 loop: CASSGGGGYSYEQYF. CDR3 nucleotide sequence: TGTGCCAGCAGCGGGGGAGGGGGTTACTCCTACGAGCAGTACTTC.

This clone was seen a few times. The CDR3 sequence: CASSLTAGHSYGYTF. In nucleotides, the CDR3 is TGTGCCAGCAGCTTAACGGCAGGGCACAGCTATGGCTACACCTTC. The V call is TRBV7-3, the J call TRBJ1-2; D is possibly TRBD1 (5 bases). Trimming stripped 0 bases from V and 4 bases from J, with 12 bases between. CDR3 length: 15 amino acids. Looked up from germline, CDR1 is SGHTA and CDR2 is FQGTGA. Supplemented by reference TRBV7-3 and TRBJ1-2, the full variable domain reads GAGVSQTPSNKVTEKGKYVELRCDPISGHTALYWYRQSLGQGPEFLIYFQGTGAADDSGLPNDRFFAVRPEGSVSTLKIQRTERGDSAVYLCASSLTAGHSYGYTFGSGTRLTVV.

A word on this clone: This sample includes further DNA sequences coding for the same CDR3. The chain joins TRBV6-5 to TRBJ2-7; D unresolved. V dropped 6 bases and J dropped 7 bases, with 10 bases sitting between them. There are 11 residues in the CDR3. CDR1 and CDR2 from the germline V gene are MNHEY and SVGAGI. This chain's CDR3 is CASSTGGEQYF. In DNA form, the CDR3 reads TGTGCCAGCAGCACGGGTGGTGAGCAGTACTTC.

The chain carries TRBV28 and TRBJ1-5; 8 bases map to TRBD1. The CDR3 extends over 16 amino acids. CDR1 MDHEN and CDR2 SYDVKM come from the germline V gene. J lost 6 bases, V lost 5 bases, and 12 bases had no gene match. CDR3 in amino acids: CASSPPWDRLLQPQHF. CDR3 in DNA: TGTGCCAGCAGTCCGCCCTGGGACAGGCTCCTTCAGCCCCAGCATTTT.

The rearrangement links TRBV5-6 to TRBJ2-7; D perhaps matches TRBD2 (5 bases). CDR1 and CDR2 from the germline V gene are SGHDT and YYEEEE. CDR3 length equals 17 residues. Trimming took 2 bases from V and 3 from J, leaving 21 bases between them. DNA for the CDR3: TGTGCCAGCAGCTTCTTATACGAACTTGGAGGCCTCTACGAGCAGTACTTC. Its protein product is CASSFLYELGGLYEQYF.

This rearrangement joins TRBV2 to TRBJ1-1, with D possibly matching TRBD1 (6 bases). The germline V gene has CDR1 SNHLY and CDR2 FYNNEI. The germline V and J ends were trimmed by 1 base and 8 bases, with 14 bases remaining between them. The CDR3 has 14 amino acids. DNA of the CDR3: TGTGCCAGCAGTGAAGGGCAGGGGATAGCGGAAGCTTTCTTT. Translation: CASSEGQGIAEAFF.

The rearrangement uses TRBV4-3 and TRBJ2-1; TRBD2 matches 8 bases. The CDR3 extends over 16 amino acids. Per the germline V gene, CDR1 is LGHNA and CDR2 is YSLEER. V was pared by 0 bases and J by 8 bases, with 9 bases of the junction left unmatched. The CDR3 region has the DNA TGCGCCAGCAGCCAAGATTTCGGGAGGGCCAGGGATGAGCAGTTCTTC. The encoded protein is CASSQDFGRARDEQFF.

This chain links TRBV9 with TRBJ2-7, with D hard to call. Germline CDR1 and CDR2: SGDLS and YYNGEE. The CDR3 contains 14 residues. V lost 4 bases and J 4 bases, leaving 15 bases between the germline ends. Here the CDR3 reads CASSPGGGRYEQYF. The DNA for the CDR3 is TGTGCCAGCAGCCCAGGTGGTGGCCGGTACGAGCAGTACTTC.

As DNA, the CDR3 is TGTGCCAGCAGTCGACAGAATCAGCCCCAGCATTTT. Protein: CASSRQNQPQHF. V gene TRBV6-5 combines with J gene TRBJ1-5; D perhaps matches TRBD1 (5 bases). Trimming took off 5 bases at V and 4 bases at J, with 6 bases between the two ends. CDR3 length: 12 residues. Per the germline V gene, CDR1 is MNHEY and CDR2 is SVGAGI.

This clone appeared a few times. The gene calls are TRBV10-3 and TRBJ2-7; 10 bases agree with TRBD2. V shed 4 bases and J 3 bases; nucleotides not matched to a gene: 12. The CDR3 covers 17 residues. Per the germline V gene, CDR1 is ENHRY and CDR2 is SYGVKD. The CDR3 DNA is TGTGCCATCAGTGTAGGTAGTGTACTAGCGGGAATCTACGAGCAGTACTTC. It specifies CAISVGSVLAGIYEQYF.

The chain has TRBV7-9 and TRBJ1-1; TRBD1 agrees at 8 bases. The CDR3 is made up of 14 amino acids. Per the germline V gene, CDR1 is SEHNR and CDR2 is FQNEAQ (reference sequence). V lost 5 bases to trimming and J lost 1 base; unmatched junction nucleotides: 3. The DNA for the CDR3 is TGTGCCAGCAGCCGCGGACAGGGGAACACTGAAGCTTTCTTT. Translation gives CASSRGQGNTEAFF.

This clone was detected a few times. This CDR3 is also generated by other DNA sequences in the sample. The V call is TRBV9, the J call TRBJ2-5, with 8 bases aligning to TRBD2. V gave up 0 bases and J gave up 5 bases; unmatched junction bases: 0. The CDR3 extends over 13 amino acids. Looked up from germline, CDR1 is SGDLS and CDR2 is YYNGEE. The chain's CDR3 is CASSVGLAETQYF. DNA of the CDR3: TGTGCCAGCAGCGTAGGACTAGCGGAGACCCAGTACTTC.